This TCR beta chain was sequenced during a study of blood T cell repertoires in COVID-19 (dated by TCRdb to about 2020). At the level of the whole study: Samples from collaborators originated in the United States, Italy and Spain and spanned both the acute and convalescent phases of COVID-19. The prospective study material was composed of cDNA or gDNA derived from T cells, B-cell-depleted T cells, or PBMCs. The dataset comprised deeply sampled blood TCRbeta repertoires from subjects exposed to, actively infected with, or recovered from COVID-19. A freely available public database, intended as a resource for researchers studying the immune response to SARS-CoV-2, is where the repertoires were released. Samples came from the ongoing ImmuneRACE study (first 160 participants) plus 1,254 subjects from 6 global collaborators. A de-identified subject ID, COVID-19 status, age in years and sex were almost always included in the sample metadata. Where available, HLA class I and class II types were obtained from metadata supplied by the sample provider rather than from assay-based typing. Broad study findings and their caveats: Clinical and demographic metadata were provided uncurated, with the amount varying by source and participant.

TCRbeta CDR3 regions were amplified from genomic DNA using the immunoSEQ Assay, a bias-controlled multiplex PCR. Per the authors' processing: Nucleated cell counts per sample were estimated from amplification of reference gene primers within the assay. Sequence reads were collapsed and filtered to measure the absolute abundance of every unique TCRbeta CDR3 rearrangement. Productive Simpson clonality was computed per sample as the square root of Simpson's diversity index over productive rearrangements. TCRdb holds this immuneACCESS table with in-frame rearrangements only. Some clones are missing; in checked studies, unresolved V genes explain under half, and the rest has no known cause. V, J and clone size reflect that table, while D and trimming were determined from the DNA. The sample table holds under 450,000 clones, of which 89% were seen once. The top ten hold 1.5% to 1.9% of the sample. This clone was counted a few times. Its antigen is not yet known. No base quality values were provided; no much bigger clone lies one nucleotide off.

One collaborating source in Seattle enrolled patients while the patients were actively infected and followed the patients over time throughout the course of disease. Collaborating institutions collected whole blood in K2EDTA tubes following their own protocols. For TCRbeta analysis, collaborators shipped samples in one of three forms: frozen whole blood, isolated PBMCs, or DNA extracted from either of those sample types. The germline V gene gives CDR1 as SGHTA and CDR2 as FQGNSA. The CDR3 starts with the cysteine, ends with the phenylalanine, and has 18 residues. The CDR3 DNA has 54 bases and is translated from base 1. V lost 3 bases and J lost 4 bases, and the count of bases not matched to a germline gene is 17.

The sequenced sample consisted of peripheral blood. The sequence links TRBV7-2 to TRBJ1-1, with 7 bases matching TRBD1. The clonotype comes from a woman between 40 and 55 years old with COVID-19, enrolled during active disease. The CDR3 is CASSFLTHYTGDITEAFF. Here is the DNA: TGTGCCAGCAGCTTTTTAACCCACTACACAGGGGATATCACTGAAGCTTTCTTT.